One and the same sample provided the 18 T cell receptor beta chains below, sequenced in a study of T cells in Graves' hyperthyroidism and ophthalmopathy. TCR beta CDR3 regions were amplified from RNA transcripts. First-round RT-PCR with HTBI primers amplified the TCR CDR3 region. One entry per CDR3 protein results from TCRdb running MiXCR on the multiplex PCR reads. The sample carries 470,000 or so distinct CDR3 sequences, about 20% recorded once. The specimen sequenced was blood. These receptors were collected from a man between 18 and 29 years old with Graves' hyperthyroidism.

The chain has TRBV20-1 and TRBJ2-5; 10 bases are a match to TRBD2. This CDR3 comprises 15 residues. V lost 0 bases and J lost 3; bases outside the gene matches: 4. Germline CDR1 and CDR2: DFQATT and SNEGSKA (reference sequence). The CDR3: CSAREAGLAKETQYF. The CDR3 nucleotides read TGCAGTGCTAGAGAGGCGGGACTAGCGAAAGAGACCCAGTACTTC.

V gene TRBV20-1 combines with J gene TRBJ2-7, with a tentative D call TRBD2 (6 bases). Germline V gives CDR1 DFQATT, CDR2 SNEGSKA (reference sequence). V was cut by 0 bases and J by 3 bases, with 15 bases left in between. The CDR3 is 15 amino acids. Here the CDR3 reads CSARDWAEGSYEQYF. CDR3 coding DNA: TGCAGTGCTAGAGATTGGGCGGAGGGGAGCTACGAGCAGTACTTC.

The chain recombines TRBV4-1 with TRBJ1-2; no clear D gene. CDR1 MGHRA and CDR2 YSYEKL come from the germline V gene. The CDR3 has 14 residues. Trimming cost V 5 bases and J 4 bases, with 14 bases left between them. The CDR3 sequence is CASSAWIFVYGYTF. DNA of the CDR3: TGCGCCAGCAGCGCATGGATTTTCGTCTATGGCTACACCTTC.

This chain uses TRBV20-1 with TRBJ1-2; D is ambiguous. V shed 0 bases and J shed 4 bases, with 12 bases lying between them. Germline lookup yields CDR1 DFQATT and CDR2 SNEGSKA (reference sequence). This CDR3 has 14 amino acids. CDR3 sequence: CSARDWRNVYGYTF. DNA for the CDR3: TGCAGTGCTAGAGATTGGAGAAACGTCTATGGCTACACCTTC.

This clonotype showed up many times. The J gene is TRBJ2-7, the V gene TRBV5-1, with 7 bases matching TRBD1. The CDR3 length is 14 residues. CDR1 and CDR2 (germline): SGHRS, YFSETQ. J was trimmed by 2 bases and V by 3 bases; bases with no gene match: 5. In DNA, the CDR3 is TGCGCCAGCAGCTCTATAGGACAGGCCTACGAGCAGTACTTC. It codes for CASSSIGQAYEQYF.

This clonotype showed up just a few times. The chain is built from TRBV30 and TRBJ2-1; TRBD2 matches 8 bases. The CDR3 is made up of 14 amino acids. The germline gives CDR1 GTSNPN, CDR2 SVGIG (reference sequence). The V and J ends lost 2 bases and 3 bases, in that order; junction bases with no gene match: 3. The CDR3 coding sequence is TGTGCCTGGAGTTTCGGGGGGGGCTACAATGAGCAGTTCTTC. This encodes CAWSFGGGYNEQFF.

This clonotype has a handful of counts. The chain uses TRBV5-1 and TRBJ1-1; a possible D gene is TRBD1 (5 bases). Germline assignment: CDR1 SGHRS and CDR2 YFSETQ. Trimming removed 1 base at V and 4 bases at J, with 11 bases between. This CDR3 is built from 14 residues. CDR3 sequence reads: CASSLRGFGTEAFF. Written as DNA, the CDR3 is TGCGCCAGCAGCTTGCGGGGGTTCGGCACTGAAGCTTTCTTT.

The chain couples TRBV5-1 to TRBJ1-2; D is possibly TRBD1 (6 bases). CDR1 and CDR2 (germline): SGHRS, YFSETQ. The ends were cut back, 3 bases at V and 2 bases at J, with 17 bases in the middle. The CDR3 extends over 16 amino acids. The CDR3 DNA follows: TGCGCCAGCAGCTCAAGCCCCGGGACACAAAACTATGGCTACACCTTC. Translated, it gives CASSSSPGTQNYGYTF.

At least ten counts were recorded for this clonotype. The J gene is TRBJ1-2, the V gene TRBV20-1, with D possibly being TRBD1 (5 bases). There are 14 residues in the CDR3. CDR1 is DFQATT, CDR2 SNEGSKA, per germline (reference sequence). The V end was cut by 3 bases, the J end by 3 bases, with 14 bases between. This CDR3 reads CSARGTMWDYGYTF. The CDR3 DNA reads TGCAGTGCTAGGGGGACTATGTGGGACTATGGCTACACCTTC.

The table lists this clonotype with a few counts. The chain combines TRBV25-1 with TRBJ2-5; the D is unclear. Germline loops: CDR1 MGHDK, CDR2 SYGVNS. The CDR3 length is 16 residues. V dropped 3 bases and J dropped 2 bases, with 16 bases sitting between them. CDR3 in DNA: TGTGCCAGCAGTGATCTCGAGCATGGGTTGCAAGAGACCCAGTACTTC. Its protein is CASSDLEHGLQETQYF.

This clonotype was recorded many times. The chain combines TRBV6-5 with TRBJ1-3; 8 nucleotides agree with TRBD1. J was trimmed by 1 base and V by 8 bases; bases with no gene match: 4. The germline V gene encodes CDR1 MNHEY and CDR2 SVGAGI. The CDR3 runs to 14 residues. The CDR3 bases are TGTGCCAGCCACAGGGGGACATCTGGAAACACCATATATTTT. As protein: CASHRGTSGNTIYF.

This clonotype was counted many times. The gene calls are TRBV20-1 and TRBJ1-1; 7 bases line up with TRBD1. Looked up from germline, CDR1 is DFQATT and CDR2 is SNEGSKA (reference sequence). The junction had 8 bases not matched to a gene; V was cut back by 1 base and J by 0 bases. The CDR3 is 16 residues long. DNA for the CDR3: TGCAGTGCTAGAGGTGGCGGACAGGCCCTGAACACTGAAGCTTTCTTT. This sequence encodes CSARGGGQALNTEAFF.

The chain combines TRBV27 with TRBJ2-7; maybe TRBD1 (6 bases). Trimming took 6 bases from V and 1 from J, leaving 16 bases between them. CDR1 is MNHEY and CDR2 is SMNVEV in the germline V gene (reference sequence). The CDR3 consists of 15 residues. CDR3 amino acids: CASREDSFPSYEQYF. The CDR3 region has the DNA TGTGCCAGCAGAGAGGACAGCTTTCCTTCCTACGAGCAGTACTTC.

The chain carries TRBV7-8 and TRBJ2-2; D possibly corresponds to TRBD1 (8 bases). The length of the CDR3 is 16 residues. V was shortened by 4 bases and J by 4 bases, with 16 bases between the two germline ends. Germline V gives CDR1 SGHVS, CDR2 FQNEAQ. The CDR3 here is CASSSTGGAGTGELFF. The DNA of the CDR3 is TGTGCCAGCAGCTCCACAGGGGGGGCGGGCACCGGGGAGCTGTTTTTT.

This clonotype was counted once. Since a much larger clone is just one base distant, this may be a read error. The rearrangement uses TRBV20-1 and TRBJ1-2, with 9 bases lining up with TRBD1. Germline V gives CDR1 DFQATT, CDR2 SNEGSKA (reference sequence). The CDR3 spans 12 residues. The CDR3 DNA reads TGCAGTGCCAGGACAGGGGTAGATGGCTACAGCTTC. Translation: CSARTGVDGYSF.

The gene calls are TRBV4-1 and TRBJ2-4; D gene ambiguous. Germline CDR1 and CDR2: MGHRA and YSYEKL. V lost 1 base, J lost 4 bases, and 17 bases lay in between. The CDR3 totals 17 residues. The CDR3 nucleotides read TGCGCCAGCAGCCAAGGGATAGGATCGCCCGGGAAAAACATTCAGTACTTC. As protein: CASSQGIGSPGKNIQYF.

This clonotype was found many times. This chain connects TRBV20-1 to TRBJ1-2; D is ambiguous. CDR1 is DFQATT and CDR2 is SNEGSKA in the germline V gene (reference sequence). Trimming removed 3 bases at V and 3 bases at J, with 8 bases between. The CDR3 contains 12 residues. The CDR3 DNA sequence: TGCAGTGCTAGGGACGGGTACTATGGCTACACCTTC. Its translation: CSARDGYYGYTF.

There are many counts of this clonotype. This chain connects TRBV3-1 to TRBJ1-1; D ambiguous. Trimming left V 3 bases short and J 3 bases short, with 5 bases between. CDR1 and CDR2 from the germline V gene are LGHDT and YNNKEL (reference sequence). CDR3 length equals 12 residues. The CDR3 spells CASSHWDTEAFF. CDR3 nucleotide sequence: TGTGCCAGCAGCCATTGGGACACTGAAGCTTTCTTT. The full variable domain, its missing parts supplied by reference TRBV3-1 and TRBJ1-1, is DTAVSQTPKYLVTQMGNDKSIKCEQNLGHDTMYWYKQDSKKFLKIMFSYNNKELIINETVPNRFSPKSPDKAHLNLHINSLELGDSAVYFCASSHWDTEAFFGQGTRLTVV.